This T cell receptor (beta chain) was sequenced during a study of cytomegalovirus exposure and HLA in healthy donors. A multiplex PCR was run with 60 Vbeta primers and 13 Jbeta primers. Profiling relied on immunoSEQ multiplex PCR, and the TCRdb table lists in-frame clones only, not all of them. The sample records some 120,000 clones, 75% being singletons. The CDR3 has 14 amino acids. CDR1 MNHNS and CDR2 SASEGT come from the germline V gene. Trimming took 3 bases from V and 0 from J, leaving 7 bases between them. Sequencing was performed on PBMCs. This clonotype was obtained from a woman aged 50 to 65 in good health and CMV-seronegative. The rearrangement links TRBV6-1 to TRBJ2-3; the D is unclear. The CDR3 nucleotides are TGTGCCAGCAGTGATGGGCCTAGCACAGATACGCAGTATTTT. It is translated as CASSDGPSTDTQYF.